Below, 17 T cell receptor beta chains from the same sample are listed, as sequenced in a study of cytomegalovirus exposure and HLA in healthy donors. 13 Jbeta primers and 60 Vbeta primers were used for the PCR. The assay was immunoSEQ multiplex PCR, and TCRdb's table has in-frame clones only and misses some. The sample carries more than 110,000 clones, more than 60% recorded once. Sequenced input: PBMCs. Every receptor here comes from a woman aged 45-60 years in good health and CMV-seropositive.

J is TRBJ2-3 and V is TRBV5-1; 8 bases fit TRBD1. CDR3 length: 17 amino acids. The germline gives CDR1 SGHRS, CDR2 YFSETQ. V gave up 3 bases and J gave up 2 bases; unmatched junction bases: 11. The DNA for the CDR3 is TGCGCCAGCAGCTGGGATCCCGGGACAGGCTACACAGATACGCAGTATTTT. Its protein product is CASSWDPGTGYTDTQYF.

This rearrangement joins TRBV7-2 to TRBJ2-7; 7 bases map to TRBD2. This CDR3 spans 14 amino acids. CDR1 SGHTA and CDR2 FQGNSA come from the germline V gene. The ends lost 5 bases at V and 4 bases at J; junction bases unmatched: 8. CDR3 in amino acids: CASSRGLDNYEQYF. DNA for the CDR3: TGTGCCAGCAGCCGTGGACTAGACAATTACGAGCAGTACTTC.

Only a few counts were recorded for this clone. The V and J genes are TRBV28 and TRBJ2-2; the match to TRBD2 covers 8 bases. Germline lookup yields CDR1 MDHEN and CDR2 SYDVKM. J gave up 3 bases and V 6 bases, and 9 bases lay outside the gene matches. The CDR3 runs to 16 residues. In DNA, the CDR3 is TGTGCCAGCAGCCACGACAGTAGCGGGGACACCGGGGAGCTGTTTTTT. Its protein product is CASSHDSSGDTGELFF.

This rearrangement joins TRBV7-9 to TRBJ1-2; 7 nucleotides line up with TRBD1. Germline CDR1 and CDR2: SEHNR and FQNEAQ (reference sequence). The CDR3 covers 16 residues. J was trimmed by 2 bases and V by 1 base; bases with no gene match: 7. The CDR3 spells CASSLGGTEGNYGYTF. CDR3 DNA sequence: TGTGCCAGCAGCTTAGGAGGGACAGAGGGGAACTATGGCTACACCTTC.

The V call is TRBV6-1, the J call TRBJ1-1; TRBD1 matches 7 bases. V lost 4 bases, J lost 0 bases, and 8 bases stayed unmatched. The CDR3 contains 16 residues. Germline V gene sequence: CDR1 MNHNS, CDR2 SASEGT. CDR3 nucleotide sequence: TGTGCCAGCAGTGGACAGGGTACTAACATGAACACTGAAGCTTTCTTT. It yields the protein CASSGQGTNMNTEAFF.

The chain carries TRBV15 and TRBJ2-5, with 7 bases fitting TRBD1. The CDR3 is made up of 14 amino acids. V shed 5 bases, J shed 4 bases, and the junction held 7 bases outside the gene matches. Germline V CDR1 and CDR2: LNHNV, YYDKDF (reference sequence). CDR3 nucleotides: TGTGCCACCAGCTCTCAGACAGGGCGAGAGACCCAGTACTTC. Residues: CATSSQTGRETQYF.

This chain links TRBV5-4 with TRBJ1-2; D not resolved. Germline V gene data show CDR1 as SGHNT and CDR2 as YYREEE (reference sequence). CDR3 length: 12 amino acids. V dropped 6 bases and J dropped 7 bases, with 13 bases sitting between them. The CDR3 sequence: CASTLAGFGYTF. For the CDR3, the DNA is TGTGCCAGCACCCTTGCCGGGTTTGGCTACACCTTC.

The sample holds one count of this clone. V is TRBV28 and J is TRBJ2-7; 8 nucleotides align to TRBD1. V shed 2 bases and J 0 bases; nucleotides not matched to a gene: 6. The CDR3 length is 16 residues. CDR1 and CDR2 (germline): MDHEN, SYDVKM. CDR3 bases: TGTGCCAGCAGTTTACCACGACAGGGGCGCTCCTACGAGCAGTACTTC. As protein: CASSLPRQGRSYEQYF.

The chain recombines TRBV11-2 with TRBJ1-1, with a weak D call TRBD1 (6 bases). The CDR3 consists of 15 residues. Germline V gene data show CDR1 as SGHAT and CDR2 as FQNNGV. V was pared by 4 bases and J by 3 bases, with 15 bases between. The CDR3 region has the DNA TGTGCCAGCAGCTATCCACAGGGAGGGGACACTGAAGCTTTCTTT. This sequence encodes CASSYPQGGDTEAFF.

The genes are TRBV6-5 and TRBJ2-1, with TRBD2 matching over 7 bases. Germline CDR1 is MNHEY and CDR2 is SVGAGI. V trimming: 2 bases; J trimming: 5 bases; junction bases outside the gene matches: 9. This CDR3 has 16 residues. In nucleotides, the CDR3 is TGTGCCAGCAGTTACCGTCGAAGCGGGGTAAACAATGAGCAGTTCTTC. Protein sequence: CASSYRRSGVNNEQFF.

The V and J genes are TRBV4-3 and TRBJ1-2; D not certain. The CDR3 length is 15 residues. V was clipped by 2 bases and J by 1 base, with 11 bases between them. Looked up from germline, CDR1 is LGHNA and CDR2 is YSLEER. CDR3 coding DNA: TGCGCCAGCAGCCAAAGTAGCGACCGTAACTATGGCTACACCTTC. It translates to CASSQSSDRNYGYTF.

V usage is TRBV19 and J usage is TRBJ1-5; D may be TRBD1 (6 bases). Between the trimmed V and J ends, which lost 5 bases and 0 bases, there was a span of 11 bases. Germline CDR1 LNHDA, CDR2 SQIVND (reference sequence). The CDR3 runs 15 residues. CDR3 protein: CASSLYRDSNQPQHF. CDR3 bases: TGTGCCAGTAGTCTATACAGGGATAGCAATCAGCCCCAGCATTTT.

The chain combines TRBV11-2 with TRBJ2-3; perhaps TRBD1 as D (5 bases). CDR1 is SGHAT and CDR2 is FQNNGV in the germline V gene. The CDR3 totals 14 residues. Deletions cut 7 bases from V and 3 bases from J, with 14 bases between. The CDR3 loop is CASNNGQHTDTQYF. The CDR3, as DNA: TGTGCCAGCAACAACGGACAACATACAGATACGCAGTATTTT.

The chain employs TRBV7-9 and TRBJ1-5; TRBD1 matches 9 bases. CDR1 and CDR2 from the germline V gene are SEHNR and FQNEAQ (reference sequence). The J segment lost 4 bases and the V segment lost 4 bases, leaving 8 bases of the junction unmatched. This CDR3 contains 16 residues. CDR3 sequence reads: CASSSYRGQRNQPQHF. Written as DNA, the CDR3 is TGTGCCAGCAGCTCCTACAGGGGGCAAAGGAATCAGCCCCAGCATTTT.

With regard to this clone: In the same sample, other DNA sequences code for this CDR3. This sequence joins TRBV5-1 and TRBJ2-7, with 8 bases identical to TRBD2. The germline V gene has CDR1 SGHRS and CDR2 YFSETQ. This CDR3 is built from 14 residues. With V trimmed by 4 bases and J by 2 bases, 5 bases remained unmatched. The CDR3 region has the DNA TGCGCCAGCAGCCCAAGCGGGGGAGCCTACGAGCAGTACTTC. Amino acid sequence: CASSPSGGAYEQYF.

This clone was seen a handful of times. The V gene is TRBV7-8, the J gene TRBJ2-4, with D perhaps TRBD1 (5 bases). Germline assignment: CDR1 SGHVS and CDR2 FQNEAQ. The CDR3 runs 16 residues. Trimming left V 1 base short and J 0 bases short, with 10 bases between. CDR3 amino acids: CASSLGQGGAKNIQYF. The CDR3, as DNA: TGTGCCAGCAGCTTAGGCCAGGGTGGAGCCAAAAACATTCAGTACTTC. The full variable domain, rest sourced from reference TRBV7-8 and TRBJ2-4, is GAGVSQSPRYKVAKRGQDVALRCDPISGHVSLFWYQQALGQGPEFLTYFQNEAQLDKSGLPSDRFFAERPEGSVSTLKIQRTQQEDSAVYLCASSLGQGGAKNIQYFGAGTRLSVL.

The table lists this clone with a count of one. The rearrangement joins TRBV4-3 to TRBJ1-4; TRBD1 matches at 8 bases. Looked up from germline, CDR1 is LGHNA and CDR2 is YSLEER. The CDR3 totals 15 residues. Losses at the gene ends were 2 bases for V and 4 bases for J; bases not matched to a gene: 3. DNA of the CDR3: TGCGCCAGCAGCCAAAACAGGGGGAGTAATGAAAAACTGTTTTTT. It yields the protein CASSQNRGSNEKLFF.